This T cell receptor beta chain was profiled in a study of long-term antiretroviral therapy in people with HIV. Researchers ran immunoSEQ v3.0 at survey level. TCRdb's table, derived via immunoSEQ multiplex PCR, lists solely in-frame clones and lacks some. The table has roughly 28,000 clones, approximately 81% seen once; the top ten hold approximately 9%. Study-level findings and limits: An increase in diversity followed ART, yet levels stayed below transplant donor controls.

This clone appeared a few times. Its antigen is as yet unknown. The CDR3 loop spans 15 amino acids. The germline V gene has CDR1 LNHDA and CDR2 SQIVND (reference sequence). Trimming left V 7 bases short and J 4 bases short, with 19 bases between. This chain links TRBV19 with TRBJ1-2; TRBD1 is a possible D gene (5 bases). The receptor was derived from a middle-aged man with HIV. This specimen consisted of unsorted PBMCs, obtained 3 years after starting antiretroviral therapy. The CDR3 bases are TGTGCCAGTATCCCGAGCCGGGGCGCCGGCTATGGCTACACCTTC. This gives the protein CASIPSRGAGYGYTF.